One sample yielded the 32 T cell receptor beta chains listed below, sequenced in a study of early stage breast cancer tumors. Sequencing used immunoSEQ multiplex PCR; TCRdb keeps in-frame clones, though not all of them. The sample records 25,000 to 30,000 clones, about 60% being singletons. The sample was breast tumor tissue. These receptors all stem from a person aged 50 to 59 with breast cancer.

This clone has a single count. V usage is TRBV15 and J usage is TRBJ2-2; tentative D call: TRBD2 (6 bases). The germline gives CDR1 LNHNV, CDR2 YYDKDF (reference sequence). Trimming left V 8 bases short and J 2 bases short, with 9 bases between. The CDR3 extends over 13 amino acids. The CDR3 coding sequence is TGTGCCACCCGCGGGGTCAACACCGGGGAGCTGTTTTTT. Translated: CATRGVNTGELFF.

This clone counts as medium-sized. CDR3 DNA sequence: TGCGCCAGCAGCCTACCGGGACAGGGGGCCTACGAGCAGTACTTC. It specifies CASSLPGQGAYEQYF. The chain links TRBV4-1 to TRBJ2-7; TRBD1 aligns across 11 bases. The CDR3 is made up of 15 amino acids. From germline, CDR1 is MGHRA and CDR2 YSYEKL. J lost 2 bases, V lost 4 bases, and 4 bases had no gene match.

The chain joins TRBV5-6 to TRBJ2-7, with D perhaps given as TRBD1 or TRBD2 (6 bases each). Germline CDR1 reads SGHDT; CDR2 reads YYEEEE. The ends were cut back, 2 bases at V and 4 bases at J, with 10 bases in the middle. This CDR3 region has 13 residues. The CDR3 DNA is TGTGCCAGCAGCTTTCAGGGGAGGTACGAGCAGTACTTC. This translates into CASSFQGRYEQYF. The full variable domain, rest sourced from reference TRBV5-6 and TRBJ2-7, is DAGVTQSPTHLIKTRGQQVTLRCSPKSGHDTVSWYQQALGQGPQFIFQYYEEEERQRGNFPDRFSGHQFPNYSSELNVNALLLGDSALYLCASSFQGRYEQYFGPGTRLTVT.

This clone is medium-sized. The J gene is TRBJ2-7, the V gene TRBV11-3; D unclear. This CDR3 comprises 15 residues. With 0 bases removed from V and 3 bases from J, the gap between germline ends came to 12 bases. CDR1 and CDR2 (germline): SGHNT, YENEEA. The CDR3 loop reads CASSLEDLSNYEQYF. Here the CDR3 DNA reads TGTGCCAGCAGCTTAGAGGATTTGTCTAACTACGAGCAGTACTTC. The variable domain in full, completed from reference TRBV11-3 and TRBJ2-7, reads EAGVVQSPRYKIIEKKQPVAFWCNPISGHNTLYWYLQNLGQGPELLIRYENEEAVDDSQLPKDRFSAERLKGVDSTLKIQPAELGDSAVYLCASSLEDLSNYEQYFGPGTRLTVT.

In nucleotides, the CDR3 is TGTGCCAGCAGACAAGGGACAGGGGAGTACGATGAGCAGTTCTTC. It codes for CASRQGTGEYDEQFF. The chain employs TRBV5-5 and TRBJ2-1, with 10 nucleotides matching TRBD1. CDR3 length: 15 amino acids. Per the germline V gene, CDR1 is SGHKS and CDR2 is YYEKEE (reference sequence). With 5 bases clipped from V and 8 bases from J, the junction kept 10 bases outside the gene matches. The full variable domain, its missing parts supplied by reference TRBV5-5 and TRBJ2-1, is DAGVTQSPTHLIKTRGQQVTLRCSPISGHKSVSWYQQVLGQGPQFIFQYYEKEERGRGNFPDRFSARQFPNYSSELNVNALLLGDSALYLCASRQGTGEYDEQFFGPGTRLTVL.

This clone has a handful of counts. The chain combines TRBV4-2 with TRBJ2-7; TRBD2 agrees at 8 bases. Germline V gene sequence: CDR1 LGHNA, CDR2 YNFKEQ. The CDR3 runs to 17 residues. V was pared by 3 bases and J by 2 bases, with 12 bases of the junction left unmatched. CDR3 sequence (DNA): TGTGCCAGCAGCCAGTATGATGGGCGGGAGGCCACCTACGAGCAGTACTTC. Protein: CASSQYDGREATYEQYF.

V gene TRBV18 combines with J gene TRBJ2-5; D is ambiguous. The CDR3 contains 12 residues. The V gene's germline CDR1 is KGHSH and CDR2 LQKENI. The ends were cut back, 3 bases at V and 5 bases at J, with 7 bases in the middle. CDR3 bases: TGTGCCAGCTCACCTATCGTTGAGACCCAGTACTTC. Protein sequence: CASSPIVETQYF. The variable domain in full, completed from reference TRBV18 and TRBJ2-5, reads NAGVMQNPRHLVRRRGQEARLRCSPMKGHSHVYWYRQLPEEGLKFMVYLQKENIIDESGMPKERFSAEFPKEGPSILRIQQVVRGDSAAYFCASSPIVETQYFGPGTRLLVL.

The rearrangement uses TRBV28 and TRBJ1-1, with 7 bases aligning to TRBD1. V lost 4 bases to trimming and J lost 0 bases; unmatched junction nucleotides: 2. The germline V gene encodes CDR1 MDHEN and CDR2 SYDVKM. This CDR3 is 14 amino acids long. As DNA, the CDR3 is TGTGCCAGCAGTTCGGGGACAGTGAACACTGAAGCTTTCTTT. Encoded protein: CASSSGTVNTEAFF.

The V and J genes are TRBV10-3 and TRBJ2-1; 9 bases align to TRBD1. Looked up from germline, CDR1 is ENHRY and CDR2 is SYGVKD. The CDR3 is 12 amino acids. The J segment lost 12 bases and the V segment lost 5 bases, leaving 5 bases of the junction unmatched. The CDR3 spells CAISIDRGGQFF. The CDR3 DNA reads as TGTGCCATCAGTATCGACAGGGGGGGGCAGTTCTTC.

The CDR3: CASSRQGTYGYTF. Written as DNA, the CDR3 is TGTGCCAGCAGCCGACAGGGGACCTATGGCTACACCTTC. This chain connects TRBV5-4 to TRBJ1-2, with 8 bases lining up with TRBD1. Germline CDR1 is SGHNT and CDR2 is YYREEE (reference sequence). V lost 4 bases, J lost 4 bases, and 3 bases stayed unmatched. The CDR3 is 13 residues long.

CDR3 bases: TGTGCCAGCAGCGCCCCCGCACAGGGGGAAGGGGACACTGAAGCTTTCTTT. Residues: CASSAPAQGEGDTEAFF. The chain is built from TRBV9 and TRBJ1-1; the match to TRBD1 covers 8 bases. The J segment lost 3 bases and the V segment lost 3 bases, leaving 13 bases of the junction unmatched. This CDR3 comprises 17 residues. Germline CDR1 reads SGDLS; CDR2 reads YYNGEE. Combining the CDR3 with reference TRBV9 and TRBJ1-1 gives the whole variable domain DSGVTQTPKHLITATGQRVTLRCSPRSGDLSVYWYQQSLDQGLQFLIQYYNGEERAKGNILERFSAQQFPDLHSELNLSSLELGDSALYFCASSAPAQGEGDTEAFFGQGTRLTVV.

This clone is termed medium-sized. The chain joins TRBV6-4 to TRBJ1-2, with a weak D call TRBD1 (5 bases). Trimming removed 6 bases from V and 6 bases from J, with 20 bases in between. CDR1 MRHNA and CDR2 SNTAGT come from the germline V gene. This CDR3 has 15 amino acids. The CDR3 loop is CASSSEGRGPDGYTF. The CDR3 DNA reads as TGTGCCAGCAGCTCCGAGGGAAGGGGACCGGATGGCTACACCTTC.

CDR3 in DNA: TGTGCCAGCAGCGGCACGGGACAGGGGCTTCAAAATGGCGAGACCCAGTACTTC. It translates to CASSGTGQGLQNGETQYF. The rearrangement joins TRBV9 to TRBJ2-5; 10 nucleotides match TRBD1. CDR1 is SGDLS, CDR2 YYNGEE, per germline. Trimming took 3 bases from V and 5 from J; bases not matched to a gene: 16. The CDR3 is 18 amino acids. The complete variable domain, with remaining parts taken from reference TRBV9 and TRBJ2-5, reads DSGVTQTPKHLITATGQRVTLRCSPRSGDLSVYWYQQSLDQGLQFLIQYYNGEERAKGNILERFSAQQFPDLHSELNLSSLELGDSALYFCASSGTGQGLQNGETQYFGPGTRLLVL.

This clone showed up just a few times. The rearrangement uses TRBV19 and TRBJ1-2; D possibly corresponds to TRBD1 (6 bases). This CDR3 region has 13 residues. Germline lookup yields CDR1 LNHDA and CDR2 SQIVND (reference sequence). Deletions cut 3 bases from V and 6 bases from J, with 11 bases between. The CDR3: CASSISGGNGYTF. The DNA of the CDR3 is TGTGCCAGTAGTATCTCCGGGGGCAATGGCTACACCTTC.

V and J are TRBV6-5 and TRBJ2-1, with D uncertain. This CDR3 is built from 12 residues. Trimming stripped 7 bases from V and 7 bases from J, with 11 bases between. The germline gives CDR1 MNHEY, CDR2 SVGAGI. CDR3 nucleotide sequence: TGTGCCAGCACCTCGCCCTGGAATGAGCAGTTCTTC. Its translation is CASTSPWNEQFF.

The CDR3 region has the DNA TGTGCCAGTAGTATAAGGTTAAATGAGCAGTTCTTC. It specifies CASSIRLNEQFF. The rearrangement uses TRBV19 and TRBJ2-1; the D is unclear. The CDR3 length is 12 residues. Germline values: CDR1 LNHDA, CDR2 SQIVND (reference sequence). Trimming shortened V by 2 bases and J by 7 bases, and 6 bases separated the two germline ends.

The chain carries TRBV7-2 and TRBJ2-7, with 7 bases fitting TRBD2. The CDR3 is 13 amino acids. V trimming: 9 bases; J trimming: 3 bases; junction bases outside the gene matches: 8. CDR1 is SGHTA, CDR2 FQGNSA, per germline. Written as DNA, the CDR3 is TGTGCCAGTCGACTAGCTCGGGACTACGAGCAGTACTTC. It is translated as CASRLARDYEQYF.

This CDR3 reads CASSFVERGGWSEQFF. The CDR3 DNA sequence: TGTGCCAGCAGCTTCGTTGAGCGGGGAGGATGGAGTGAGCAGTTCTTC. The gene calls are TRBV11-3 and TRBJ2-1; 7 bases fit TRBD2. The CDR3 loop spans 16 amino acids. V was clipped by 3 bases and J by 9 bases; unmatched bases: 14. Germline-derived CDR1 and CDR2 are SGHNT and YENEEA.

The sample holds a few counts of this clone. The V gene is TRBV19, the J gene TRBJ1-2; D is ambiguous. The CDR3 has 13 residues. CDR1 is LNHDA, CDR2 SQIVND, per germline (reference sequence). V lost 4 bases and J lost 8, with 14 bases in between. The CDR3 DNA follows: TGTGCCAGTAGTACCCTCCTGGACGTGGGCTACACCTTC. It specifies CASSTLLDVGYTF.

In its sample, this clone was seen a few times. The chain couples TRBV10-3 to TRBJ2-2; 10 nucleotides line up with TRBD1. V was pared by 6 bases and J by 3 bases, with 13 bases of the junction left unmatched. The germline CDR1 and CDR2 sequences are ENHRY and SYGVKD. The CDR3 consists of 18 residues. The CDR3 DNA reads as TGTGCCATCAGAGGGGCGGGACAGGGGTTCGGCTACACCGGGGAGCTGTTTTTT. Its translation is CAIRGAGQGFGYTGELFF.

The J gene is TRBJ2-7, the V gene TRBV6-5, with D unresolved. Deletions cut 5 bases from V and 7 bases from J, with 12 bases between. CDR3 size: 12 residues. In germline, CDR1 is MNHEY, CDR2 SVGAGI. The CDR3: CASSLGSGEQYF. The CDR3, as DNA: TGTGCCAGCAGTCTGGGGTCCGGGGAGCAGTACTTC.

The chain employs TRBV29-1 and TRBJ2-3; D might be TRBD2 (6 bases). Trimming took 4 bases from V and 3 from J, leaving 8 bases between them. Germline V gene lookup returns CDR1 SQVTM and CDR2 ANQGSEA. The CDR3 runs 12 residues. CDR3 in amino acids: CSVVEGTDTQYF. CDR3 sequence (DNA): TGCAGCGTTGTGGAGGGGACAGATACGCAGTATTTT.

The rearrangement links TRBV5-8 to TRBJ1-3; D is perhaps TRBD1 (6 bases). Germline V gene sequence: CDR1 SGHTS, CDR2 YDEGEE. The CDR3 loop spans 14 amino acids. Deletions cut 2 bases from V and 3 bases from J, with 9 bases between. The CDR3 spells CASSFQGIGNTIYF. CDR3 sequence (DNA): TGTGCCAGCAGCTTCCAGGGGATTGGAAACACCATATATTTT.

The chain couples TRBV11-2 to TRBJ1-3, with D unresolved. In germline, CDR1 is SGHAT, CDR2 FQNNGV. This CDR3 is built from 15 residues. The V and J ends lost 1 base and 2 bases respectively, with 9 bases between them. CDR3 loop: CASSLVSGTGNTIYF. The DNA of the CDR3 is TGTGCCAGCAGCTTAGTATCGGGCACTGGAAACACCATATATTTT.

This clone was counted a few times. This chain joins TRBV10-3 and TRBJ2-5, with 11 bases identical to TRBD2. The junction had 4 bases not matched to a gene; V was cut back by 3 bases and J by 1 base. Germline V gives CDR1 ENHRY, CDR2 SYGVKD. The CDR3 is made up of 16 amino acids. DNA of the CDR3: TGTGCCATCAGTGACATTAGCGGGAGGGCCCAAGAGACCCAGTACTTC. This translates into CAISDISGRAQETQYF.

This sequence joins TRBV30 and TRBJ2-7; 8 nucleotides align to TRBD1. CDR3 length: 15 amino acids. CDR1 and CDR2 from the germline V gene are GTSNPN and SVGIG (reference sequence). The V segment lost 5 bases and the J segment 2 bases; nucleotides outside the gene matches: 11. CDR3 sequence (DNA): TGTGCCTGGGGACCCCTGGACAGGGCACCCTACGAGCAGTACTTC. Translated, it gives CAWGPLDRAPYEQYF.

This clone was detected only a few times. The V and J genes are TRBV28 and TRBJ1-5; unclear D gene. V was shortened by 7 bases and J by 3 bases, with 10 bases between the two germline ends. CDR1 is MDHEN, CDR2 SYDVKM, per germline. The CDR3 runs to 13 residues. CDR3 sequence: CASTPDFNQPQHF. CDR3 sequence (DNA): TGTGCCAGCACTCCCGACTTCAATCAGCCCCAGCATTTT.

This sequence joins TRBV9 and TRBJ1-5, with a tentative D call TRBD1 (5 bases). In germline, CDR1 is SGDLS, CDR2 YYNGEE. V was pared by 0 bases and J by 4 bases, with 14 bases between. The CDR3 is made up of 16 amino acids. CDR3 protein: CASSVVKGRGNQPQHF. CDR3 DNA: TGTGCCAGCAGCGTAGTAAAGGGACGGGGAAATCAGCCCCAGCATTTT. Based on the CDR3 plus reference TRBV9 and TRBJ1-5, the full variable domain is DSGVTQTPKHLITATGQRVTLRCSPRSGDLSVYWYQQSLDQGLQFLIQYYNGEERAKGNILERFSAQQFPDLHSELNLSSLELGDSALYFCASSVVKGRGNQPQHFGDGTRLSIL.

The chain carries TRBV2 and TRBJ2-7; D is possibly TRBD1 (8 bases). Germline CDR1 and CDR2: SNHLY and FYNNEI. The CDR3 is 14 amino acids. The ends were cut back, 7 bases at V and 3 bases at J, with 16 bases in the middle. This chain's CDR3 is CASNQQGGVYEQYF. The DNA of the CDR3 is TGTGCCAGCAACCAACAGGGGGGGGTCTACGAGCAGTACTTC.

V usage is TRBV10-2 and J usage is TRBJ2-1, with 7 bases fitting TRBD2. Per the germline V gene, CDR1 is WSHSY and CDR2 is SAAADI. V lost 6 bases, J lost 5 bases, and 4 bases stayed unmatched. The CDR3 loop spans 13 amino acids. Here the CDR3 reads CASSRGRDNEQFF. The CDR3 coding sequence is TGCGCCAGCAGCCGAGGGAGGGACAATGAGCAGTTCTTC.

This clone was found a few times. The chain employs TRBV29-1 and TRBJ2-1; D not certain. The CDR3 covers 12 residues. V was shortened by 8 bases and J by 6 bases, with 14 bases between the two germline ends. Germline V lookup: CDR1 SQVTM, CDR2 ANQGSEA. The CDR3 sequence: CSFRTSFNEQFF. Written as DNA, the CDR3 is TGCAGCTTCCGGACGTCTTTCAATGAGCAGTTCTTC.

This chain connects TRBV11-3 to TRBJ2-7; TRBD1 matches 8 bases. Trimming at V came to 7 bases and at J to 4 bases, leaving 6 bases not matched to a gene. Germline CDR1 is SGHNT and CDR2 is YENEEA. CDR3 length: 13 residues. The CDR3 region has the DNA TGTGCCAGCACTAGGACAGGGAAGTACGAGCAGTACTTC. Its protein is CASTRTGKYEQYF.